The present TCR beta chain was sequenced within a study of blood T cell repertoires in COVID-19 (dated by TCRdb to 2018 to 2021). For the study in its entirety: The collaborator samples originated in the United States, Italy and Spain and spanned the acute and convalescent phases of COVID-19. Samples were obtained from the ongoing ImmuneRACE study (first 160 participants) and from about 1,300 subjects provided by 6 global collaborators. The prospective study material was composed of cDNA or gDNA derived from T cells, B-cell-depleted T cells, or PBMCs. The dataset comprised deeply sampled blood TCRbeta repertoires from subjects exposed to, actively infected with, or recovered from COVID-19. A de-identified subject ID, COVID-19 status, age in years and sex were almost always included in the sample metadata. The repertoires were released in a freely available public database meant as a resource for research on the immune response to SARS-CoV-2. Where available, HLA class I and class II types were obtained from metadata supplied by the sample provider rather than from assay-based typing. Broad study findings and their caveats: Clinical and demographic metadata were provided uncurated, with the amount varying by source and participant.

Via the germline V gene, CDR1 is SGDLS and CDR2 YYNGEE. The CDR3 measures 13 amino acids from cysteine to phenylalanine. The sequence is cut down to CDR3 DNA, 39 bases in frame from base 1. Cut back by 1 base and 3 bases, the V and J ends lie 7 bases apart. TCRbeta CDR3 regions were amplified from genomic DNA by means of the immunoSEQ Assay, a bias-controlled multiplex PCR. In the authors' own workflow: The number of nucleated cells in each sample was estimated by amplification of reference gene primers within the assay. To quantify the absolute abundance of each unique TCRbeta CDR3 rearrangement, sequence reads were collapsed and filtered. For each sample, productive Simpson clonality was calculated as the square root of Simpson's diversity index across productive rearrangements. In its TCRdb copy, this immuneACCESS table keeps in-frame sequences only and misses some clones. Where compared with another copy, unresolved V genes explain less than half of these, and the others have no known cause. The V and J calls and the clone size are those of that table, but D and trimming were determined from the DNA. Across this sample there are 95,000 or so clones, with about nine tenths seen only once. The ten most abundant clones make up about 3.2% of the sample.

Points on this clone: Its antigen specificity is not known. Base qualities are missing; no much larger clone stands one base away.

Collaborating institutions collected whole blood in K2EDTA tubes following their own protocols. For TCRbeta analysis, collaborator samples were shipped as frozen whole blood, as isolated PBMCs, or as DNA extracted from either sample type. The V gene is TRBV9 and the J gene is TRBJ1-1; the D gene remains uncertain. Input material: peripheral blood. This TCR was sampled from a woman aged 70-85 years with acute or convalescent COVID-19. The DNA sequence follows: TGTGCCAGCAGCGTAAATTACTACACTGAAGCTTTCTTT. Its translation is CASSVNYYTEAFF.